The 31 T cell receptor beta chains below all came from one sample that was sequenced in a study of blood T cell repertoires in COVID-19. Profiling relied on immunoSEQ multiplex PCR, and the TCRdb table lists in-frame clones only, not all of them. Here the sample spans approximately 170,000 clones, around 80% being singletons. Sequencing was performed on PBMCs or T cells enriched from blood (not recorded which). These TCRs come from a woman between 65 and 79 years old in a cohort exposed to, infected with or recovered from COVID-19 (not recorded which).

The DNA for the CDR3 is TGTGCCAGCAGCTCCGGGACAGGGATTTACGAGCAGTACTTC. Protein sequence: CASSSGTGIYEQYF. The chain has TRBV11-2 and TRBJ2-7, with 9 bases aligning to TRBD1. This CDR3 spans 14 amino acids. The trim removed 4 bases at V and 4 bases at J, leaving 5 bases unmatched. CDR1 is SGHAT, CDR2 FQNNGV, per germline.

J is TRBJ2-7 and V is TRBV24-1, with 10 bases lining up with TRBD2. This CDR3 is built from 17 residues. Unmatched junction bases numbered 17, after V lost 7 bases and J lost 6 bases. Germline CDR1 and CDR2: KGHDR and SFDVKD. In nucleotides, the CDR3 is TGTGCCACCAGCCCCTCGGCGGGCAGCGGGAGGGCCGGCGAGCAGTACTTC. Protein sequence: CATSPSAGSGRAGEQYF.

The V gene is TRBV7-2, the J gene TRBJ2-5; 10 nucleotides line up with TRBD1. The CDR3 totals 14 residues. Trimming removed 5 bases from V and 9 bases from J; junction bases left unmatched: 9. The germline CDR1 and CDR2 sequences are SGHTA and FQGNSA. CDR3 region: CASSPGDRGWAQYF. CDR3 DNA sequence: TGTGCCAGCAGCCCCGGGGACAGGGGTTGGGCCCAGTACTTC.

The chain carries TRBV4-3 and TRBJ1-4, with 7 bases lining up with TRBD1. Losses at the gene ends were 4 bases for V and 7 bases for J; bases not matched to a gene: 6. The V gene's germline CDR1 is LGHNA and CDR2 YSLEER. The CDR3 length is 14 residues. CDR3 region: CASSLDRVTEKLFF. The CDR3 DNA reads TGCGCCAGCAGCCTCGACAGGGTTACTGAAAAACTGTTTTTT.

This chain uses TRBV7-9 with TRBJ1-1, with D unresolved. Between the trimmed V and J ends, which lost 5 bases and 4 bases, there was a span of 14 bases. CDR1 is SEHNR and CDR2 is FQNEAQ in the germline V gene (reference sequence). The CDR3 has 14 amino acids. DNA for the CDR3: TGTGCCAGCAGCCCGGACTGGTCCGGCACTGAAGCTTTCTTT. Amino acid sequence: CASSPDWSGTEAFF.

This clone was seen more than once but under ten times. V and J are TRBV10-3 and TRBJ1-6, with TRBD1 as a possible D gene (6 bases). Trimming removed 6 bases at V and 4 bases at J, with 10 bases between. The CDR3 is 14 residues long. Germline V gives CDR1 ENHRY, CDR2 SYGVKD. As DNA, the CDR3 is TGTGCCATCAGCCAAGGACAGTATAATTCACCCCTCCACTTT. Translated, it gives CAISQGQYNSPLHF.

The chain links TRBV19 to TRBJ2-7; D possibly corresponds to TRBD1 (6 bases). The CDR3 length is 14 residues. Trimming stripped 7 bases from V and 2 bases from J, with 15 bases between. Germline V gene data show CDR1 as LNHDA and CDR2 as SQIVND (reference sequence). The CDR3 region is CASTATGIPYEQYF. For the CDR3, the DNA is TGTGCCAGTACAGCGACAGGAATTCCCTACGAGCAGTACTTC.

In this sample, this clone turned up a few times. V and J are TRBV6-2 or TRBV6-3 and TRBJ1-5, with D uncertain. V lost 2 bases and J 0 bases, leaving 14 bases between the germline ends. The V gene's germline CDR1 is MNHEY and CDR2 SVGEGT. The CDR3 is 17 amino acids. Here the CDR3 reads CASSYGGIGYSNQPQHF. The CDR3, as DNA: TGTGCCAGCAGTTACGGCGGAATCGGTTATAGCAATCAGCCCCAGCATTTT.

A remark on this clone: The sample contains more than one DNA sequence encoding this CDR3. The CDR3 bases are TGTGCCAGCAGCTTGACAGGGGGTTACACTGAAGCTTTCTTT. Protein product: CASSLTGGYTEAFF. The gene calls are TRBV11-3 and TRBJ1-1; 9 nucleotides align to TRBD1. The V gene end was trimmed by 3 bases and the J gene end by 3 bases; junction bases not matched to a gene: 2. Germline V gene sequence: CDR1 SGHNT, CDR2 YENEEA. This CDR3 contains 14 residues.

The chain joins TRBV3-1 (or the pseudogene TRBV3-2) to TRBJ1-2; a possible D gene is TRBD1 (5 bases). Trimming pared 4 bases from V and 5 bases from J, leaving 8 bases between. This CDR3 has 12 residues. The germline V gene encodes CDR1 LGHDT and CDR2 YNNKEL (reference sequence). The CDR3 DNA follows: TGTGCCAGCAGCCTGTCAGGGTATGGCTACACCTTC. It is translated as CASSLSGYGYTF.

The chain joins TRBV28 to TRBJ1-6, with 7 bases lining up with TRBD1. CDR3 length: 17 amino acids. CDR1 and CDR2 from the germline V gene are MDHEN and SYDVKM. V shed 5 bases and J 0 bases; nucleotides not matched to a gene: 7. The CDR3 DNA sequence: TGTGCCAGCAGTCCCCGGACAGGCAGCTCCTATAATTCACCCCTCCACTTT. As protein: CASSPRTGSSYNSPLHF.

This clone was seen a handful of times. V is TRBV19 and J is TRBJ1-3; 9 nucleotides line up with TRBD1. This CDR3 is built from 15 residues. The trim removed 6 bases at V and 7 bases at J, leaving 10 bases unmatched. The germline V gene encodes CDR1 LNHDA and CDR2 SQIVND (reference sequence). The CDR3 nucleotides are TGTGCCAGTAGCACCTGGACAGGGGCCGGGAACACCATATATTTT. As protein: CASSTWTGAGNTIYF.

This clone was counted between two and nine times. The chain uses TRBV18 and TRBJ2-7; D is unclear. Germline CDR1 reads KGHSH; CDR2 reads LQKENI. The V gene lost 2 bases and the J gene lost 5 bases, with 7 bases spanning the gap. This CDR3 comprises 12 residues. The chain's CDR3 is CASSPTSDEQYF. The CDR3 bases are TGTGCCAGCTCACCAACCTCGGACGAGCAGTACTTC.

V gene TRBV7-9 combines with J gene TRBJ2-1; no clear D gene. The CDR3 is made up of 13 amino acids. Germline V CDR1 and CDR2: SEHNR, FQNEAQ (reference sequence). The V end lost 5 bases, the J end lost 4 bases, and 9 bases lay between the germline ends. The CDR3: CASSPDSYNEQFF. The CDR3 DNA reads TGTGCCAGCAGCCCAGACTCTTACAATGAGCAGTTCTTC.

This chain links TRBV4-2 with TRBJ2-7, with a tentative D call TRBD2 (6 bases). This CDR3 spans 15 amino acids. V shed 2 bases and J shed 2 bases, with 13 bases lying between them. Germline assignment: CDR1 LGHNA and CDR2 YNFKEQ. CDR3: CASSQRGDSTYEQYF. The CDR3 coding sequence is TGTGCCAGCAGCCAAAGAGGGGACTCAACCTACGAGCAGTACTTC.

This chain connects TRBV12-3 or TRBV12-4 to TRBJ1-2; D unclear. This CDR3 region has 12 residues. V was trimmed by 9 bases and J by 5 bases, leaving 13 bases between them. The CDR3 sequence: CASGQGEYGYTF. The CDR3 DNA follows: TGTGCCAGTGGTCAAGGAGAGTATGGCTACACCTTC.

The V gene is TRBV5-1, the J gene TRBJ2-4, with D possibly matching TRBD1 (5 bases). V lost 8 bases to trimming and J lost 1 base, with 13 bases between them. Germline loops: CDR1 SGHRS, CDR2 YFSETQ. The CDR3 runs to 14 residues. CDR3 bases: TGCGCCAGTTCCCAGGGTACGGCCAAAAACATTCAGTACTTC. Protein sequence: CASSQGTAKNIQYF.

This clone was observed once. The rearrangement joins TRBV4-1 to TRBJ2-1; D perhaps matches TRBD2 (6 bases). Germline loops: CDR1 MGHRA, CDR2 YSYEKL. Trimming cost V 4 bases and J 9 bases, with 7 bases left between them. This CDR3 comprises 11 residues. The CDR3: CASSPGGEQFF. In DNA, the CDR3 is TGCGCCAGCAGCCCCGGGGGTGAGCAGTTCTTC.

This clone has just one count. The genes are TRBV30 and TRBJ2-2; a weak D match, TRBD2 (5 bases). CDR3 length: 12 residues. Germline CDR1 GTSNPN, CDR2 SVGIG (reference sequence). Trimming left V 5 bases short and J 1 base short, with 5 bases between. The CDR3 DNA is TGTGCCTGGGGACTGAACACCGGGGAGCTGTTTTTT. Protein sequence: CAWGLNTGELFF.

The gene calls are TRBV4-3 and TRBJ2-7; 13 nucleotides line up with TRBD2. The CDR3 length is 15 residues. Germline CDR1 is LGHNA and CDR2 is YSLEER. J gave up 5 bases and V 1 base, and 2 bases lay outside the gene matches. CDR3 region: CASSQGGTSGNEQYF. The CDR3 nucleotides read TGCGCCAGCAGCCAAGGTGGGACTAGCGGGAACGAGCAGTACTTC.

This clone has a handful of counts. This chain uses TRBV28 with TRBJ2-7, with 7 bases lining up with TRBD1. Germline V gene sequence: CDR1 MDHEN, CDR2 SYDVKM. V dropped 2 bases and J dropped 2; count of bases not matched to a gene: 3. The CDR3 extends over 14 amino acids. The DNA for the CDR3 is TGTGCCAGCAGTTTAATCGGACAGGCCTACGAGCAGTACTTC. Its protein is CASSLIGQAYEQYF.

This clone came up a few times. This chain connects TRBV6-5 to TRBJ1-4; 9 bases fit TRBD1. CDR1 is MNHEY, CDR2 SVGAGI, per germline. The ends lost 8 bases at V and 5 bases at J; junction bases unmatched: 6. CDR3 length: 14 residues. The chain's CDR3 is CASGPGTGNEKLFF. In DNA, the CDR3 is TGTGCCAGCGGTCCCGGGACAGGGAATGAAAAACTGTTTTTT.

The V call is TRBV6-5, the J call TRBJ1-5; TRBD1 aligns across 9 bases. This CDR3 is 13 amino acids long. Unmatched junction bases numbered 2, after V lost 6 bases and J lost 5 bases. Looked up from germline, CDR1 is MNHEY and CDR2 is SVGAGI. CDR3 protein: CASRQGAYQPQHF. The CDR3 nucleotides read TGTGCCAGCAGACAGGGGGCTTATCAGCCCCAGCATTTT.

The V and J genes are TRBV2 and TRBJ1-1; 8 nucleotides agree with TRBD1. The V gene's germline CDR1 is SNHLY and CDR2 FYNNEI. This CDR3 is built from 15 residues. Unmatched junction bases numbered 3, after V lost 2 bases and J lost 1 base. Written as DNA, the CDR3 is TGTGCCAGCAGTGAACAGGGGGCAACGAACACTGAAGCTTTCTTT. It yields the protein CASSEQGATNTEAFF.

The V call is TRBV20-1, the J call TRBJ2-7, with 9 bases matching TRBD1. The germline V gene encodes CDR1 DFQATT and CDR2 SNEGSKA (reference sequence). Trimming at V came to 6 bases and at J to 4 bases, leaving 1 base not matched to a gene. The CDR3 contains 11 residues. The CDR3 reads CSAGQGYEQYF. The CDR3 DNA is TGCAGTGCGGGACAGGGTTACGAGCAGTACTTC.

CDR3 loop: CASSFAGLGGYTF. The CDR3 DNA follows: TGTGCCAGCAGTTTCGCGGGGTTGGGCGGCTACACCTTC. The chain joins TRBV27 to TRBJ1-2, with unresolved D. Trimming left V 3 bases short and J 8 bases short, with 13 bases between. Germline V lookup: CDR1 MNHEY, CDR2 SMNVEV (reference sequence). The CDR3 runs 13 residues.

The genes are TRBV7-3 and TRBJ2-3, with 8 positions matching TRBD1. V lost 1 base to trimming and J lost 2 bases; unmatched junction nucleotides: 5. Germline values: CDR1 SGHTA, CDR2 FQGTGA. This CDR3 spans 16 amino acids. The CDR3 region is CASSLKGDRHTDTQYF. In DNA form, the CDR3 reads TGTGCCAGCAGCTTAAAGGGGGACAGGCACACAGATACGCAGTATTTT.

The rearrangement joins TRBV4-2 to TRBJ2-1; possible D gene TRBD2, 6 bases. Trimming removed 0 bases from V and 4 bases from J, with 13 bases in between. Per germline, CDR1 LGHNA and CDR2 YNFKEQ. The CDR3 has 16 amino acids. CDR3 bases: TGTGCCAGCAGCCAAGATAGGGAGGCAAGATACAATGAGCAGTTCTTC. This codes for CASSQDREARYNEQFF.

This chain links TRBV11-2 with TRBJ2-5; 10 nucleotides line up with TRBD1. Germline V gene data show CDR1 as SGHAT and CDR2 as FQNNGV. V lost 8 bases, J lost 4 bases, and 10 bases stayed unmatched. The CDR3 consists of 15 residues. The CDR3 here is CASGPGQGFTETQYF. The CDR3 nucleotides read TGTGCCAGCGGTCCGGGACAGGGGTTTACAGAGACCCAGTACTTC.

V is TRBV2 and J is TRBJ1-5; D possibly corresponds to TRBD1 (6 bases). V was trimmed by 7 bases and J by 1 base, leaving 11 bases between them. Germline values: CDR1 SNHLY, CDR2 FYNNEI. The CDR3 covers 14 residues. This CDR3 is CASNLDRSNQPQHF. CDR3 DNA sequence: TGTGCCAGCAACCTGGACAGAAGCAATCAGCCCCAGCATTTT.

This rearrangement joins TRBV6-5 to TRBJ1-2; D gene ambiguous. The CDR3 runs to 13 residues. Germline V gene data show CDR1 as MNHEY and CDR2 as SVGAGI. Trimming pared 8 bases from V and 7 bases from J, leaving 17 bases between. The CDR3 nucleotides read TGTGCCAGCGTCATTATAGGACTGCTTGGCTACACCTTC. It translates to CASVIIGLLGYTF.